These 24 T cell receptor beta chains share one sample of origin, sequenced in a study of CD8 T cells in Susac syndrome. It was with random hexamers that 0.5 to 1 ug RNA was reverse transcribed. From the immunoSEQ multiplex PCR reads, TCRdb called clonotypes with MiXCR, one entry per CDR3 protein. Here the sample spans some 180,000 distinct CDR3 sequences, roughly 94% being singletons. The sample consisted of CD4+ T cells from PBMCs. The receptors stem from a human donor with Susac syndrome.

The J gene is TRBJ1-2, the V gene TRBV20-1, with no clear D. Germline V gene data show CDR1 as DFQATT and CDR2 as SNEGSKA (reference sequence). The V and J ends lost 7 bases and 1 base respectively, with 25 bases between them. This CDR3 region has 17 residues. Written as DNA, the CDR3 is TGCAGTGTCGACCGGGAGGTCGTAGGAACCATTAACTATGGCTACACCTTC. Amino acids: CSVDREVVGTINYGYTF.

This sequence joins TRBV25-1 and TRBJ2-7; D gene ambiguous. V was clipped by 6 bases and J by 5 bases, with 14 bases between them. The V gene's germline CDR1 is MGHDK and CDR2 SYGVNS. CDR3 length: 13 residues. CDR3 sequence (DNA): TGTGCCAGCAGCCCGTTTGGGAACGACGAGCAGTACTTC. Translation gives CASSPFGNDEQYF.

This clonotype was seen a single time. The chain carries TRBV7-2 and TRBJ1-2; 7 bases match TRBD1. There are 14 residues in the CDR3. In germline, CDR1 is SGHTA, CDR2 FQGNSA. V gave up 5 bases and J gave up 4 bases; unmatched junction bases: 7. The CDR3: CASSTTGEGYGYTF. The CDR3 DNA reads as TGTGCCAGCAGCACTACAGGGGAAGGCTATGGCTACACCTTC.

The chain recombines TRBV2 with TRBJ1-2, with D perhaps TRBD1 (6 bases). The CDR3 loop spans 12 amino acids. Looked up from germline, CDR1 is SNHLY and CDR2 is FYNNEI. V gave up 6 bases and J gave up 8 bases, with 13 bases separating them. CDR3 sequence (DNA): TGTGCCAGCAGCGGGGGCGGCGAGGGCTACACCTTC. Encoded protein: CASSGGGEGYTF.

The chain combines TRBV3-1 with TRBJ1-1; TRBD1 aligns across 9 bases. The CDR3 is made up of 15 amino acids. CDR1 LGHDT and CDR2 YNNKEL come from the germline V gene (reference sequence). Germline trimming cut 5 bases from V and 4 bases from J; bases unmatched to any gene: 8. In DNA, the CDR3 is TGTGCCAGCAGCTCCCGGACAGGGGTTGGCACTGAAGCTTTCTTT. Its translation is CASSSRTGVGTEAFF.

J is TRBJ1-6 and V is TRBV11-2, with D unclear. The CDR3 covers 14 residues. The germline CDR1 and CDR2 sequences are SGHAT and FQNNGV. Trimming took off 10 bases at V and 9 bases at J, with 19 bases between the two ends. CDR3 residues: CATSRELLGSPLHF. The CDR3 DNA is TGTGCCACCAGTAGGGAATTGCTAGGTTCACCCCTCCACTTT.

The chain is built from TRBV20-1 and TRBJ1-5, with D maybe TRBD1 (5 bases). Per the germline V gene, CDR1 is DFQATT and CDR2 is SNEGSKA (reference sequence). The CDR3 runs to 15 residues. Trimming shortened V by 6 bases and J by 7 bases, and 22 bases separated the two germline ends. CDR3 coding DNA: TGCAGTGCCTTCACTGGGGGGGGGTCAGGGCAGCCCCAGCATTTT. The encoded protein is CSAFTGGGSGQPQHF.

The rearrangement joins TRBV14 to TRBJ2-1, with D unresolved. Trimming took off 2 bases at V and 9 bases at J, with 11 bases between the two ends. The CDR3 extends over 13 amino acids. CDR1 SGHDN and CDR2 FVKESK come from the germline V gene. The chain's CDR3 is CASSQIWTFEQFF. The DNA for the CDR3 is TGTGCCAGCAGCCAAATCTGGACGTTTGAGCAGTTCTTC.

The rearrangement joins TRBV12-3 or TRBV12-4 to TRBJ1-6; D may be TRBD1 (6 bases). V lost 3 bases and J 0 bases, leaving 9 bases between the germline ends. This CDR3 has 16 residues. In DNA form, the CDR3 reads TGTGCCAGCAGTTTCGGGACAAGCTCCTATAATTCACCCCTCCACTTT. This gives the protein CASSFGTSSYNSPLHF.

The rearrangement links TRBV7-7 to TRBJ2-3; D unresolved. Trimming left V 5 bases short and J 10 bases short, with 19 bases between. The CDR3 sequence is 14 residues long. Germline V gives CDR1 SSHAT, CDR2 FNYEAQ (reference sequence). Here the CDR3 reads CASSPLPLGQAQYF. The CDR3 bases are TGTGCCAGCAGCCCACTACCTCTAGGTCAGGCGCAGTATTTT.

The rearrangement uses TRBV20-1 and TRBJ2-3; 7 nucleotides agree with TRBD2. Germline V lookup: CDR1 DFQATT, CDR2 SNEGSKA (reference sequence). The V and J ends lost 5 bases and 0 bases, in that order; junction bases with no gene match: 8. CDR3 size: 15 residues. The DNA of the CDR3 is TGCAGTGCTCGGGCGGGAGTTAGCAGCACAGATACGCAGTATTTT. Protein: CSARAGVSSTDTQYF.

V is TRBV7-9 and J is TRBJ2-7; D possibly corresponds to TRBD1 (5 bases). Trimming shortened V by 0 bases and J by 3 bases, and 9 bases separated the two germline ends. This CDR3 is built from 14 residues. The germline V gene has CDR1 SEHNR and CDR2 FQNEAQ (reference sequence). CDR3 sequence (DNA): TGTGCCAGCAGCTTAGCCGGACAAGGCTACGAGCAGTACTTC. It encodes CASSLAGQGYEQYF.

The gene calls are TRBV18 and TRBJ2-1, with D uncertain. CDR3 length: 14 residues. Trimming took 2 bases from V and 5 from J, leaving 10 bases between them. CDR1 and CDR2 (germline): KGHSH, LQKENI. The CDR3 nucleotides are TGTGCCAGCTCACCAGGCCTCCCCGACAATGAGCAGTTCTTC. It yields the protein CASSPGLPDNEQFF. The variable domain in full, completed from reference TRBV18 and TRBJ2-1, reads NAGVMQNPRHLVRRRGQEARLRCSPMKGHSHVYWYRQLPEEGLKFMVYLQKENIIDESGMPKERFSAEFPKEGPSILRIQQVVRGDSAAYFCASSPGLPDNEQFFGPGTRLTVL.

The V call is TRBV12-3 or TRBV12-4, the J call TRBJ1-1; D unclear. The CDR3 contains 14 residues. Trimming pared 0 bases from V and 1 base from J, leaving 6 bases between. The CDR3 protein is CASSLANRNTEAFF. The CDR3 DNA is TGTGCCAGCAGTTTAGCGAACCGGAACACTGAAGCTTTCTTT.

This CDR3 is CASSQYHPGLAESDTQYF. The CDR3 bases are TGCGCCAGCAGCCAATATCACCCGGGACTAGCGGAGTCAGATACGCAGTATTTT. V is TRBV4-3 and J is TRBJ2-3; TRBD2 matches 11 bases. CDR1 is LGHNA, CDR2 YSLEER, per germline. CDR3 length: 18 residues. Unmatched junction bases numbered 11, after V lost 2 bases and J lost 4 bases.

The gene calls are TRBV7-2 and TRBJ2-7; a possible D gene is TRBD2 (5 bases). The V end was cut by 3 bases, the J end by 0 bases, with 12 bases between. The CDR3 covers 15 residues. Germline values: CDR1 SGHTA, CDR2 FQGNSA. CDR3 protein: CASSFVAGYSYEQYF. CDR3 in DNA: TGTGCCAGCAGCTTCGTGGCGGGTTACTCCTACGAGCAGTACTTC.

The CDR3 DNA follows: TGTGCCAGCCACTGGGGGAGGGGGCTACCTGACCAGTTCTTC. Residues: CASHWGRGLPDQFF. The chain employs TRBV2 and TRBJ2-1; possibly TRBD1 or TRBD2 for D (7 bases each). Germline values: CDR1 SNHLY, CDR2 FYNNEI. V lost 8 bases, J lost 13 bases, and 24 bases lay in between. CDR3 size: 14 residues.

The chain has TRBV12-3 or TRBV12-4 and TRBJ2-7; weak D call: TRBD1 (6 bases). The germline V and J ends were trimmed by 5 bases and 7 bases, with 15 bases remaining between them. This CDR3 comprises 13 residues. The CDR3 coding sequence is TGTGCCAGCAGTACCCAACAGGGTCGGGAGCAGTACTTC. This gives the protein CASSTQQGREQYF.

The chain joins TRBV18 to TRBJ2-7, with D possibly being TRBD1 (5 bases). Germline V gene sequence: CDR1 KGHSH, CDR2 LQKENI. Trimming took off 4 bases at V and 2 bases at J, with 9 bases between the two ends. CDR3 length: 13 amino acids. CDR3 sequence: CASSQGNTYEQYF. The CDR3 DNA sequence: TGTGCCAGCTCACAGGGGAACACCTACGAGCAGTACTTC.

The J gene is TRBJ2-1, the V gene TRBV6-2 or TRBV6-3; 10 bases map to TRBD1. Germline V gives CDR1 MNHEY, CDR2 SVGEGT. J was trimmed by 4 bases and V by 5 bases; bases with no gene match: 5. This CDR3 has 15 residues. The CDR3 region is CASSKPGQGYNEQFF. The CDR3 DNA reads as TGTGCCAGCAGTAAGCCGGGACAGGGGTACAATGAGCAGTTCTTC.

About this clonotype: At one end, the junction sequence differs from germline, possibly due to a read error. J is TRBJ1-2 and V is TRBV30, with D possibly matching TRBD1 (6 bases). The CDR3 sequence is 12 residues long. From germline, CDR1 is GTSNPN and CDR2 SVGIG (reference sequence). The CDR3 nucleotides read TGTGCCTGGAGCCTCTGGGGGGGGCCCGGGGCCTTC. Its protein is CAWSLWGGPGAF.

The genes are TRBV7-2 and TRBJ1-5; D is unresolved. Germline CDR1 reads SGHTA; CDR2 reads FQGNSA. The V and J ends lost 2 bases and 2 bases respectively, with 10 bases between them. The CDR3 contains 15 residues. CDR3 sequence: CASSLSQVGNQPQHF. The DNA of the CDR3 is TGTGCCAGCAGCTTATCGCAGGTGGGCAATCAGCCCCAGCATTTT.

This clonotype was recorded once. The rearrangement uses TRBV13 and TRBJ1-1; unclear D gene. The germline gives CDR1 PRHDT, CDR2 FYEKMQ (reference sequence). The germline V and J ends were trimmed by 1 base and 2 bases, with 5 bases remaining between them. The CDR3 covers 13 residues. The CDR3: CASSLEFNTEAFF. The CDR3 nucleotides read TGTGCCAGCAGCTTAGAGTTCAACACTGAAGCTTTCTTT.

This clonotype has just one count. The chain couples TRBV7-2 to TRBJ2-3, with TRBD2 matching 10 bases. Germline CDR1 reads SGHTA; CDR2 reads FQGNSA. V trimming: 6 bases; J trimming: 0 bases; junction bases outside the gene matches: 9. The CDR3 has 17 amino acids. The CDR3 protein is CASSRRTSGTSTDTQYF. In DNA form, the CDR3 reads TGTGCCAGCAGTCGACGGACTAGCGGCACTAGCACAGATACGCAGTATTTT.